The 17 T cell receptor beta chains below were found in one sample sequenced in a study of blood T cells in healthy people across ages (dated by TCRdb to about 2015). Receptor amplification or capture employed 5' RACE. For sequencing, an Illumina HiSeq 2500 was employed. A second PCR of about 6 to 11 cycles was performed with a sample-barcoded 5' primer and a J-beta primer mix. TCRdb passed the public sequencing reads through fastp at Q25 and MiXCR, retaining productive beta sequences. Rows are unified per CDR3 protein, each entry keeping the most common DNA and genes. This sample is represented by 710,000 or so distinct CDR3 sequences; around 32% of them were singletons. The top ten hold 15% of the sample. Sequencing was done on a sample of blood. These receptors all stem from a woman aged 80 or older in good health. Donor details come from another sample of the same person, matched by shared clones.

Many counts were recorded for this clonotype. This chain uses TRBV20-1 with TRBJ1-2, with 9 bases aligning to TRBD1. The V gene's germline CDR1 is DFQATT and CDR2 SNEGSKA (reference sequence). The CDR3 extends over 17 amino acids. Trimming cost V 4 bases and J 1 base; bases outside gene matches: 13. CDR3 nucleotides: TGCAGTGCTACCCCGCGGGACAGGGAAAAACTTAACTATGGCTACACCTTC. As protein: CSATPRDREKLNYGYTF.

The table lists this clonotype with many counts. V and J are TRBV12-3 or TRBV12-4 and TRBJ1-2; 9 bases line up with TRBD1. This CDR3 region has 15 residues. With V trimmed by 5 bases and J by 1 base, 5 bases remained unmatched. The CDR3 nucleotides are TGTGCCAGCAGTCATACAGGGGGCGGTAACTATGGCTACACCTTC. Protein product: CASSHTGGGNYGYTF.

This clonotype was recorded many times. The V and J genes are TRBV7-3 and TRBJ2-6; 7 bases map to TRBD1. V dropped 0 bases and J dropped 8; count of bases not matched to a gene: 4. The CDR3 consists of 15 residues. Germline loops: CDR1 SGHTA, CDR2 FQGTGA. The CDR3 nucleotides are TGTGCCAGCAGCTTAACTAGAGGGGGCTCCAACGTCCTGACTTTC. Its protein product is CASSLTRGGSNVLTF.

CDR3 sequence: CASSLTGVGDTGELFF. CDR3 DNA: TGCGCCAGCAGCTTAACAGGGGTAGGGGACACCGGGGAGCTGTTTTTT. The chain is built from TRBV5-1 and TRBJ2-2, with 7 nucleotides matching TRBD1. CDR1 and CDR2 (germline): SGHRS, YFSETQ. The CDR3 covers 16 residues. J was trimmed by 3 bases and V by 2 bases; bases with no gene match: 7.

This clonotype was detected only a few times. This sequence joins TRBV20-1 and TRBJ1-1; possible D gene TRBD1, 6 bases. Trimming shortened V by 4 bases and J by 4 bases, and 16 bases separated the two germline ends. The CDR3 is made up of 14 amino acids. The V gene's germline CDR1 is DFQATT and CDR2 SNEGSKA (reference sequence). The DNA of the CDR3 is TGCAGTGCTATCGTCTGGGGGGGCGGCACTGAAGCTTTCTTT. Translation gives CSAIVWGGGTEAFF.

V is TRBV29-1 and J is TRBJ2-1; no definite D call. The V gene's germline CDR1 is SQVTM and CDR2 ANQGSEA. Trimming removed 6 bases from V and 4 bases from J, with 19 bases in between. CDR3 length: 15 amino acids. The CDR3 loop is CSVGRLVPTYNEQFF. In DNA form, the CDR3 reads TGCAGCGTCGGACGACTGGTGCCTACATACAATGAGCAGTTCTTC.

This clonotype was recorded many times. The chain couples TRBV6-2 or TRBV6-3 to TRBJ2-6, with a weak D call TRBD1 (6 bases). The CDR3 runs 15 residues. Trimming shortened V by 4 bases and J by 2 bases, and 9 bases separated the two germline ends. CDR1 MNHEY and CDR2 SVGEGT come from the germline V gene. The CDR3 bases are TGTGCCAGCAGTTTGTACAGGGCTGGGGCCAACGTCCTGACTTTC. This codes for CASSLYRAGANVLTF.

Worth noting for this clonotype: This sequence may be a read error, since a much larger clone differs from it by one base. The chain joins TRBV2 to TRBJ2-1; 10 bases fit TRBD1. Per the germline V gene, CDR1 is SNHLY and CDR2 is FYNNEI. This CDR3 comprises 15 residues. CDR3 protein: CASSEDRGSYNERFF. The CDR3 DNA is TGTGCCAGCAGTGAGGACAGGGGGAGCTACAATGAGCGGTTCTTC.

This clonotype has more than one count but fewer than ten. This chain connects TRBV15 to TRBJ1-2; 8 nucleotides match TRBD1. Germline CDR1 and CDR2: LNHNV and YYDKDF (reference sequence). This CDR3 is built from 16 residues. With V trimmed by 3 bases and J by 6 bases, 12 bases remained unmatched. The CDR3 nucleotides read TGTGCCACCAGCAGGGCTTTCGGGACAGGCAGGCATGGCTACACCTTC. This translates into CATSRAFGTGRHGYTF.

This sequence joins TRBV25-1 and TRBJ2-5; unclear D gene. The DNA end favors TRBJ2-7, so the J call may be wrong. Germline V gene lookup returns CDR1 MGHDK and CDR2 SYGVNS. This CDR3 contains 12 residues. This chain's CDR3 is CASKSSAGEQYF. The CDR3 DNA follows: TGTGCCAGCAAATCCTCAGCTGGCGAGCAGTACTTC.

This clonotype has ten or more counts. As DNA, the CDR3 is TGTGCCAGCAGCTTGGAGGGGGCAACCTACAATGAGCAGTTCTTC. Translating it yields CASSLEGATYNEQFF. The chain links TRBV7-9 to TRBJ2-1; TRBD1 is a possible D gene (7 bases). From germline, CDR1 is SEHNR and CDR2 FQNEAQ (reference sequence). The CDR3 contains 15 residues. Trimming took 3 bases from V and 2 from J, leaving 11 bases between them.

This clonotype has at least ten counts. The chain has TRBV7-9 and TRBJ2-7; 7 bases agree with TRBD1. The CDR3 is 14 amino acids. Germline CDR1 SEHNR, CDR2 FQNEAQ (reference sequence). V shed 5 bases and J 2 bases; nucleotides not matched to a gene: 6. CDR3 protein: CASSDDRVPYEQYF. CDR3 bases: TGTGCCAGCAGCGATGACAGGGTCCCCTACGAGCAGTACTTC. Supplemented by reference TRBV7-9 and TRBJ2-7, the full variable domain reads DTGVSQNPRHKITKRGQNVTFRCDPISEHNRLYWYRQTLGQGPEFLTYFQNEAQLEKSRLLSDRFSAERPKGSFSTLEIQRTEQGDSAMYLCASSDDRVPYEQYFGPGTRLTVT.

This clonotype was seen ten or more times. This sequence joins TRBV7-2 and TRBJ2-1; TRBD2 aligns across 13 bases. CDR1 and CDR2 (germline): SGHTA, FQGNSA. The CDR3 sequence is 16 residues long. V lost 4 bases, J lost 7 bases, and 7 bases stayed unmatched. The CDR3 bases are TGTGCCAGCAGCTCTAGACTAGCGGGGGGCGGAAATGAGCAGTTCTTC. The encoded protein is CASSSRLAGGGNEQFF.

This clonotype has ten or more counts. V usage is TRBV10-3 and J usage is TRBJ1-2; 10 nucleotides agree with TRBD1. V lost 5 bases, J lost 6 bases, and 3 bases stayed unmatched. CDR1 ENHRY and CDR2 SYGVKD come from the germline V gene. The CDR3 contains 13 residues. The CDR3 protein is CAISLGQGDGYTF. Written as DNA, the CDR3 is TGTGCCATCAGTCTAGGACAGGGGGATGGCTACACCTTC.

This clonotype was picked up many times. The chain uses TRBV7-2 and TRBJ1-2, with no clear D. Trimming removed 4 bases at V and 4 bases at J, with 16 bases between. CDR3 length equals 15 residues. CDR1 and CDR2 from the germline V gene are SGHTA and FQGNSA. This CDR3 reads CASSSIGRTSYGYTF. For the CDR3, the DNA is TGTGCCAGCAGCTCAATCGGACGGACCTCCTATGGCTACACCTTC.

This clonotype was seen at least ten times. The chain is built from TRBV6-1 and TRBJ2-1, with 12 bases lining up with TRBD1. The V segment lost 6 bases and the J segment 5 bases; nucleotides outside the gene matches: 5. The CDR3 totals 15 residues. Germline V gene data show CDR1 as MNHNS and CDR2 as SASEGT. The CDR3 reads CASSGTGGVDNEQFF. In DNA, the CDR3 is TGTGCCAGCAGCGGGACAGGGGGCGTGGACAATGAGCAGTTCTTC.

As to this clonotype: Being one base from a much bigger clone, this may be a read error. This chain links TRBV7-8 with TRBJ2-6; tentative D call: TRBD1 (5 bases). The germline CDR1 and CDR2 sequences are SGHVS and FQNEAQ. CDR3 length: 16 amino acids. Here the CDR3 reads CASSLESRRGADVLTF. CDR3 DNA sequence: TGTGCCAGCAGCTTGGAGAGCCGGCGTGGGGCCGACGTCCTGACTTTC. Complete variable domain (other parts from reference TRBV7-8 and TRBJ2-6): GAGVSQSPRYKVAKRGQDVALRCDPISGHVSLFWYQQALGQGPEFLTYFQNEAQLDKSGLPSDRFFAERPEGSVSTLKIQRTQQEDSAVYLCASSLESRRGADVLTFGAGSRLTVL.